This T cell receptor beta chain is drawn from a study of regulatory T cells in long-lasting Graves disease. Germline values: CDR1 LGHNA, CDR2 YNFKEQ. This CDR3 has 13 amino acids. V shed 8 bases and J shed 2 bases, with 11 bases lying between them. Time point denoted: newly diagnosed GD, antithyroid drugs for less than 3 months. Scientists built the TCR library using RNA that was extracted from PBMCs. Arm-PCR of CDR3 regions and iRepertoire HTBI primers were used to build TCR beta libraries. TCRdb re-derived calls from the multiplex PCR reads in MiXCR, one entry per CDR3 protein. Of 400,000 to 650,000 distinct CDR3 sequences listed, 15% to 20% are singletons. These data also featured in a second study, about T cells in Graves' hyperthyroidism and ophthalmopathy.

The sequencing here drew on peripheral blood mononuclear cells (PBMCs), taken at new diagnosis, from a patient treated with antithyroid drugs. The chain has TRBV4-2 and TRBJ2-3; perhaps TRBD2 as D (5 bases). This clonotype originated in a middle-aged woman with Graves disease. The CDR3 coding sequence is TGTGCCAGCGGGGAGCGGTCCACAGATACGCAGTATTTT. Protein sequence: CASGERSTDTQYF.